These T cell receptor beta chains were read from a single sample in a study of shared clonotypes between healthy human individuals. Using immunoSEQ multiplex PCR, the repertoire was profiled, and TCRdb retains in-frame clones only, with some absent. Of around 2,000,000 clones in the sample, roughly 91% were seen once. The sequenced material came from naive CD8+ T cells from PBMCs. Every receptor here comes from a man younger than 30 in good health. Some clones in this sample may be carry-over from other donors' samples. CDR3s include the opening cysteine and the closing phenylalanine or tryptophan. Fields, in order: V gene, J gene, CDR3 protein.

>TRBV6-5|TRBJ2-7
CASSYSGLVYEQYF
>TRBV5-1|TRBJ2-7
CASSLAGRSGSVYEQYF
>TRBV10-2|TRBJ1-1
CASSDYRDEWNTEAFF
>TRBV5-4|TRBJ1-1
CASSVDSEAFF
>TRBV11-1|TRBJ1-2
CASSPEQGSNYGYTF
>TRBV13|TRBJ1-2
CASSLGGGRDYTF
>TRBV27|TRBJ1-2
CASSSSPSAYGYTF
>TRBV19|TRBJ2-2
CASSTPPGQGPTGELFF
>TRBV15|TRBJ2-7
CATSGWTEGSYEQYF
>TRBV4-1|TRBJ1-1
CASSLSRGGTEAFF
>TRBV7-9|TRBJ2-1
CASSPPGESSGMDEQFF
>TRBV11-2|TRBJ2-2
CASSLEAGLNTGELFF
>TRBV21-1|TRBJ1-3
CASIPGSGSLTIYF
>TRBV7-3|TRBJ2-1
CASSFSTSGRYNEQFF
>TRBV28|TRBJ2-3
CASTIHAGTSGRKYF
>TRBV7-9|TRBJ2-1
CASSVRLAGDNEQFF
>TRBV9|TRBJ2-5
CASSGRGLQETQYF
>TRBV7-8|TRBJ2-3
CASSLRRAGTDTQYF
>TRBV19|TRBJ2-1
CASSIVREGPDEQFF
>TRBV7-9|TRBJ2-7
CASSFGPSGEQYF